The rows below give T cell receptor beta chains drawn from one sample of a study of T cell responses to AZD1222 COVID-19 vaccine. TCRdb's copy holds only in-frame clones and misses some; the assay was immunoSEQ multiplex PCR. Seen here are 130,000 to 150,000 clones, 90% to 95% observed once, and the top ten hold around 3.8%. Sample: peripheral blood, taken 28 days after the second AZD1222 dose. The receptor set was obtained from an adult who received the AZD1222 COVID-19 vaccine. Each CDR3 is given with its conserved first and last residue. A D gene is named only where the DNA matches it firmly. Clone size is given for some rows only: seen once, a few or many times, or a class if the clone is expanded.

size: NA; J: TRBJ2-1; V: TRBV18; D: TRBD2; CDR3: CASSPPGGGGYNEQFF; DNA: TGTGCCAGCTCACCACCCGGCGGGGGGGGATACAATGAGCAGTTCTTC
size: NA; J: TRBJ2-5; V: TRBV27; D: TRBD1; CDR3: CASSPLTGGMAQYF; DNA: TGTGCCAGCAGTCCGCTGACAGGGGGTATGGCCCAGTACTTC
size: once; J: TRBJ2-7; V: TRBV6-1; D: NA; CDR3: CASSEARGPYEQYF; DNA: TGTGCCAGCAGTGAAGCCAGGGGCCCATACGAGCAGTACTTC
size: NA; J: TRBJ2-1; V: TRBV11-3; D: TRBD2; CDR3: CASSLDLGEGNEQFF; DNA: TGTGCCAGCAGCTTAGATTTGGGGGAGGGCAATGAGCAGTTCTTC
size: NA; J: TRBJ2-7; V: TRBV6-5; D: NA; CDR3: CASSPGRYYEQYF; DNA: TGTGCCAGCAGTCCGGGACGGTACTACGAGCAGTACTTC
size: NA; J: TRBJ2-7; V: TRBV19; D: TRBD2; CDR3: CASTLGTSGAYEQYF; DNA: TGTGCCAGTACCCTTGGGACTAGCGGGGCCTACGAGCAGTACTTC
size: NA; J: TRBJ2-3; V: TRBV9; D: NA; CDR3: CATKLAGPGSTDTQYF; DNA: TGTGCTACCAAGTTGGCGGGGCCGGGGAGCACAGATACGCAGTATTTT
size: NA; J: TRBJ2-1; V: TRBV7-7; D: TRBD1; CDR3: CASSLGQGVVEQFF; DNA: TGTGCTAGCAGCTTGGGACAGGGGGTGGTTGAGCAGTTCTTC
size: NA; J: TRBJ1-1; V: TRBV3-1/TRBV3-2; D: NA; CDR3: CASSQVRGTEAFF; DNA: TGTGCCAGCAGCCAAGTGCGGGGAACTGAAGCTTTCTTT
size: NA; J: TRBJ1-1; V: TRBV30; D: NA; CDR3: CAWSVLPQMNTEAFF; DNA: TGTGCCTGGAGTGTATTGCCACAAATGAACACTGAAGCTTTCTTT
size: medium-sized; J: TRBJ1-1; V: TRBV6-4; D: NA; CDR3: CASSGGDPNTEAFF; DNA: TGTGCCAGCAGTGGGGGGGATCCGAACACTGAAGCTTTCTTT
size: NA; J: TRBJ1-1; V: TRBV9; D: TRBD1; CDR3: CASSRGQVRNTEAFF; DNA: TGTGCCAGCAGCCGCGGACAGGTCAGGAACACTGAAGCTTTCTTT
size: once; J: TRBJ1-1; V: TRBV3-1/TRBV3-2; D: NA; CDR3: CASSPNRVLETEAFF; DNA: TGTGCCAGCAGCCCTAACAGGGTTCTGGAGACTGAAGCTTTCTTT
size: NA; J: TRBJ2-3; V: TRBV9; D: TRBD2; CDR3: CASSHTSGGGPREPDTQYF; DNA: TGTGCCAGCAGTCATACTAGCGGGGGGGGACCACGGGAGCCAGATACGCAGTATTTT
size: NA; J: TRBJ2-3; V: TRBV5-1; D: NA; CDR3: CASSPEGALFTDTQYF; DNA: TGCGCCAGCAGCCCGGAGGGGGCACTTTTCACAGATACGCAGTATTTT
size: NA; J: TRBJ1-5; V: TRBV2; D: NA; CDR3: CASRRGGIRQPQHF; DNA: TGTGCCAGCAGGAGGGGGGGGATACGCCAGCCCCAGCATTTT
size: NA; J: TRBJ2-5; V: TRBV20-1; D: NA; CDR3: CSATDLETQYF; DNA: TGCAGTGCTACCGACCTGGAGACCCAGTACTTC
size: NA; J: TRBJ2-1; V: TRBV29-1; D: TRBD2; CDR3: CSAGTSGDPFSSYNEQFF; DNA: TGCAGCGCAGGGACTAGCGGGGACCCCTTTAGCTCCTACAATGAGCAGTTCTTC
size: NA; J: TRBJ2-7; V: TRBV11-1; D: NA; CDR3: CASSRGLFSYEQYF; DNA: TGTGCCAGCAGTAGGGGACTCTTCTCCTACGAGCAGTACTTC
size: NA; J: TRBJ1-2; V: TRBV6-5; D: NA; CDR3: CASSYLRETDYGYTF; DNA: TGTGCCAGCAGTTACTTAAGGGAGACAGACTATGGCTACACCTTC
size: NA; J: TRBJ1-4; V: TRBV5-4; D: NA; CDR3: CASSLDPGGPRFF; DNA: TGTGCCAGCAGCTTGGACCCGGGGGGGCCCCGATTTTTT
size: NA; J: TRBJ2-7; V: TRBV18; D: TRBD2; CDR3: CASSPPTAGGTYEQYF; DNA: TGTGCCAGCTCACCACCGACAGCGGGAGGGACCTACGAGCAGTACTTC
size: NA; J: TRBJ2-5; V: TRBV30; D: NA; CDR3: CAWRAQETQYF; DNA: TGTGCCTGGAGGGCCCAAGAGACCCAGTACTTC
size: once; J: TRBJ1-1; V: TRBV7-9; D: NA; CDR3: CASSPGAAEAFF; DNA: TGTGCCAGCAGCCCCGGGGCAGCTGAAGCTTTCTTT
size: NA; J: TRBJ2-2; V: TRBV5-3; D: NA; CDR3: CARSLAGNRELFF; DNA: TGTGCCAGAAGCTTGGCGGGGAACCGGGAGCTGTTTTTT
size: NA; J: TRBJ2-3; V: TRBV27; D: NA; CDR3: CASSPHTDTQYF; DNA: TGTGCCAGCAGTCCCCACACAGATACGCAGTATTTT
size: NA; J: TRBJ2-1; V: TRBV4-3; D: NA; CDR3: CASSQEGQRTGVEQFF; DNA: TGCGCCAGCAGCCAAGAGGGCCAGCGGACGGGGGTTGAGCAGTTCTTC
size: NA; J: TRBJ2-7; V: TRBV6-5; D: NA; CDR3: CASSTEITYEQYF; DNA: TGTGCCAGCAGTACCGAAATAACCTACGAGCAGTACTTC
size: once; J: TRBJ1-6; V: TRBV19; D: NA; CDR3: CASSIDYNSPLHF; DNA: TGTGCCAGTAGTATAGATTATAATTCACCCCTCCACTTT
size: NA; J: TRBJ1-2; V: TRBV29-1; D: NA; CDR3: CSVYGDLKETLDGGGYTF; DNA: TGCAGCGTTTACGGGGATCTCAAGGAAACTCTTGACGGAGGTGGCTACACCTTC
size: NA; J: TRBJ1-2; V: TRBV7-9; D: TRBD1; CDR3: CASSLDWWDSSFYGYTF; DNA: TGTGCCAGCAGCTTAGATTGGTGGGACAGCTCATTCTATGGCTACACCTTC
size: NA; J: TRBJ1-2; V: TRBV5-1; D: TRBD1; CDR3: CASSAGQGTYGYTF; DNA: TGCGCCAGCAGCGCCGGACAGGGAACTTATGGCTACACCTTC
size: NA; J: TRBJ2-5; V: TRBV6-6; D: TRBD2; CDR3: CASSYSGGEETQYF; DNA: TGTGCCAGCAGTTACTCGGGAGGGGAAGAGACCCAGTACTTC
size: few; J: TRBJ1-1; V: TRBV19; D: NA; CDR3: CASSNLIEFDTEAFF; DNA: TGTGCCAGTAGCAACTTGATAGAATTCGACACTGAAGCTTTCTTT
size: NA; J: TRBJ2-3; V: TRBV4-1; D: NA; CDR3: CASSQDRWVGPWF; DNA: TGCGCCAGCAGCCAAGATAGATGGGTCGGCCCGTGGTTC
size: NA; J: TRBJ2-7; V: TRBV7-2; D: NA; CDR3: CASSPSYEQYF; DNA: TGTGCCAGCAGCCCAAGTTACGAGCAGTACTTC
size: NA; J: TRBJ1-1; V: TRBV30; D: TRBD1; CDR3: CAWTRTTGGRIAFF; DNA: TGTGCCTGGACTCGAACAACAGGGGGTAGGATAGCTTTCTTT
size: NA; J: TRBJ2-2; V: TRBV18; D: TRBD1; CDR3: CASSPQQGAWSGELFF; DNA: TGTGCCAGCTCACCACAACAGGGGGCTTGGTCCGGGGAGCTGTTTTTT
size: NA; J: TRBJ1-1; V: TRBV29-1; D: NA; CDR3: CSVEMAGNTEAFF; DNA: TGCAGCGTTGAAATGGCCGGGAACACTGAAGCTTTCTTT
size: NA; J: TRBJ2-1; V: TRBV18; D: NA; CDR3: CASSPAGEQFF; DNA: TGTGCCAGCTCACCAGCAGGGGAGCAGTTCTTC
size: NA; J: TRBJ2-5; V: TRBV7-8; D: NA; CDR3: CASSVTGSQETQYF; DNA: TGTGCCAGCAGCGTAACAGGGTCCCAAGAGACCCAGTACTTC
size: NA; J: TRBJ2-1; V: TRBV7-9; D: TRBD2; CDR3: CASSFLAGAGDSYNEQFF; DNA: TGTGCCAGCAGCTTCCTAGCGGGAGCGGGGGACTCCTACAATGAGCAGTTCTTC
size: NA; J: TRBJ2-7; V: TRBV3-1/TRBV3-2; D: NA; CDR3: CASSQDNGRGPSYEQYF; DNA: TGTGCCAGCAGCCAAGATAATGGGCGGGGTCCATCCTACGAGCAGTACTTC
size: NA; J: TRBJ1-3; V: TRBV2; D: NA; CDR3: CASSLLARGTGNTIYF; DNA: TGTGCCAGCAGTCTACTTGCCAGGGGCACTGGAAACACCATATATTTT
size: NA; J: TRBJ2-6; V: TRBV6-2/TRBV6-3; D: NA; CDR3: CASSARTIPGANVLTF; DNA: TGTGCCAGCAGTGCCCGGACAATCCCTGGGGCCAACGTCCTGACTTTC
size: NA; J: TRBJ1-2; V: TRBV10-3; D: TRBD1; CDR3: CAIRDSTGECYTF; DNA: TGTGCCATCAGGGACTCGACAGGGGAGTGCTACACCTTC
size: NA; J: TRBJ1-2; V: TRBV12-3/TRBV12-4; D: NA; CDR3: CASSLKGVYGYTF; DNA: TGTGCCAGCAGTTTAAAGGGGGTCTATGGCTACACCTTC
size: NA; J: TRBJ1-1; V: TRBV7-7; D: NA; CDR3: CASSQDLDTEAFF; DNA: TGTGCCAGCAGTCAGGACCTGGACACTGAAGCTTTCTTT
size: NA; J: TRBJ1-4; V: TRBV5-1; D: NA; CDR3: CASSLTGSPNEKLFF; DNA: TGCGCCAGCAGCTTAACAGGGTCCCCTAATGAAAAACTGTTTTTT
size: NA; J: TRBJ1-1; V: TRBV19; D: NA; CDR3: CASSPTWPGMNTEAFF; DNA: TGTGCCAGTAGCCCAACGTGGCCAGGGATGAACACTGAAGCTTTCTTT
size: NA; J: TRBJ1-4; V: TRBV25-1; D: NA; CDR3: CASSETTRVSEKLFF; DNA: TGTGCCAGCAGTGAAACGACCAGGGTATCTGAAAAACTGTTTTTT
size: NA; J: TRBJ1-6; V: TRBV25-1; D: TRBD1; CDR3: CASSPYGGQGNSPLHF; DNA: TGTGCCAGCAGTCCCTATGGGGGACAGGGGAATTCACCCCTCCACTTT
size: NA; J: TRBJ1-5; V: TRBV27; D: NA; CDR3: CASSLQGTGFQPQHF; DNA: TGTGCCAGCAGTCTACAGGGAACTGGTTTTCAGCCCCAGCATTTT
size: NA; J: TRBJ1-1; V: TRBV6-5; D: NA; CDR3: CASRGTLDTEAFF; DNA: TGTGCCAGCAGAGGGACTCTTGACACTGAAGCTTTCTTT
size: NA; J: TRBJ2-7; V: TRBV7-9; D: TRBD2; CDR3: CASSLVAGNEQYF; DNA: TGTGCCAGCAGCTTAGTAGCGGGGAACGAGCAGTACTTC
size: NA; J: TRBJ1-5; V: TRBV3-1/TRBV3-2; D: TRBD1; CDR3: CASSQTPRWGQGNQPQHF; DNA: TGTGCCAGCAGCCAAACCCCCAGGTGGGGACAGGGCAATCAGCCCCAGCATTTT
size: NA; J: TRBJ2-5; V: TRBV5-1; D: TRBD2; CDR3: CASSLSRLADPQETQYF; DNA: TGCGCCAGCAGCTTGTCCCGACTAGCCGATCCCCAAGAGACCCAGTACTTC
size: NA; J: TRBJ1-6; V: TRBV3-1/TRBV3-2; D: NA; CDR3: CASSQVRGSYNSPLHF; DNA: TGTGCCAGCAGCCAAGTCCGGGGCTCCTATAATTCACCCCTCCACTTT
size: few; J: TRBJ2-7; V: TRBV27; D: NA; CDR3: CASSLQQGYEQYF; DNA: TGTGCCAGCAGTTTGCAACAGGGTTACGAGCAGTACTTC